This T cell receptor (beta chain) is drawn from a study of OX40 agonist ivuxolimab in advanced cancers. Broader study findings: Average numbers of expanded clones were greater in CD8+ T cells than in CD4+.

Germline V CDR1 and CDR2: LNHDA, SQIVND (reference sequence). Trimming took off 3 bases at V and 5 bases at J, with 13 bases between the two ends. CDR3 length equals 14 residues. Method: immunoSEQ multiplex PCR; TCRdb's copy keeps in-frame clones and lacks some. Here the sample spans tens of thousands of clones, about 93% being singletons. Concerning this clone itself: Its antigen is not identified.

The clonotype comes from an adult with an advanced solid tumor such as melanoma, head and neck, liver or kidney cancer. Here the sequenced sample was CD4+ or CD8+ T cells sorted from blood, taken in a trial of the OX40 agonist ivuxolimab. V is TRBV19 and J is TRBJ2-5; unclear D gene. The CDR3 DNA follows: TGTGCCAGTAGTATCGTAGCTTCGGCGGAGACCCAGTACTTC. Its protein product is CASSIVASAETQYF.